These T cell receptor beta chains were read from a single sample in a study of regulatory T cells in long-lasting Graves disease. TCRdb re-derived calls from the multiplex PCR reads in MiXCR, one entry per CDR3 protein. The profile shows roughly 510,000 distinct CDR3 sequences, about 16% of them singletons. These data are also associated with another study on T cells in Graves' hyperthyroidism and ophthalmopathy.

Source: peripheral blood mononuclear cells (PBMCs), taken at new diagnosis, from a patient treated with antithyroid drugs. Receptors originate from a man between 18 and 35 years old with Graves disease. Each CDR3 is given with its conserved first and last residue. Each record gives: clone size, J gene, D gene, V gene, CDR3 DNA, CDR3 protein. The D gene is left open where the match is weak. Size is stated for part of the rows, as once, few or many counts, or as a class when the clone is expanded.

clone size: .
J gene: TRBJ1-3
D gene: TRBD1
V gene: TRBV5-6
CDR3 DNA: TGTGCCAGCAGCTCCAATCTGAAGGACAGGGGTACTGGAAACACCATATATTTT
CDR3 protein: CASSSNLKDRGTGNTIYF

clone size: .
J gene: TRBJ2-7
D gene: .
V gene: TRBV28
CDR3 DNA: TGTGCCAGCGGTTCTAGGGTCTACGAGCAGTACTTC
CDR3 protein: CASGSRVYEQYF

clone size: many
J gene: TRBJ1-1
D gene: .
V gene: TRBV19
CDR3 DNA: TGTGCCAGTAGTATGGTAGTTAACACTGAAGCTTTCTTT
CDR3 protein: CASSMVVNTEAFF

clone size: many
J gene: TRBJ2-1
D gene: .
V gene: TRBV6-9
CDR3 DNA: TGTGCCAGCAGTTACCCGTTCGACGGGAGCTCCTACAATGAGCAGTTCTTC
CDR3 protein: CASSYPFDGSSYNEQFF

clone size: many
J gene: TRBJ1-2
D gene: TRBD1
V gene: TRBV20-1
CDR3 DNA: TGCAGTGCCAAACGCGGACAGGGGGCAGAAGGCTACACCTTC
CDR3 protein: CSAKRGQGAEGYTF

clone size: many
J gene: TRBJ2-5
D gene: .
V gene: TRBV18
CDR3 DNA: TGTGCCAGCTCACCACCGAACAGGGCCAAAGAGACCCAGTACTTC
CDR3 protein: CASSPPNRAKETQYF

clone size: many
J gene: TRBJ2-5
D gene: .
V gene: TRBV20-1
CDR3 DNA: TGCAGTGCTTTGGTTGGCCAGCGGAACTTCCAAGAGACCCAGTACTTC
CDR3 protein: CSALVGQRNFQETQYF

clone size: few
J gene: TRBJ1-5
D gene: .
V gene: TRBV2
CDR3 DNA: TGTGCCAGCAGTGCCGTCAGGGCCCATCAGCCCCAGCATTTT
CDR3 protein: CASSAVRAHQPQHF

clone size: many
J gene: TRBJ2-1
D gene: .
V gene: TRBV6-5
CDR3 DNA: TGTGCCAGCAGTTGGGGACAAGGAGTCTACAATGAGCAGTTCTTC
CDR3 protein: CASSWGQGVYNEQFF

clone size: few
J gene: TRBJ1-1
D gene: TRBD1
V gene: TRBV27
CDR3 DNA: TGTGCCAGCAGGTCGGTAACAGGGGGCCCGTTGAACACTGAAGCTTTCTTT
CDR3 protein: CASRSVTGGPLNTEAFF

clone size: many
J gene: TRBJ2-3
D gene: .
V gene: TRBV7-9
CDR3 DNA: TGTGCCAGCGGAAGGACAGATACGCAGTATTTT
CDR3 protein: CASGRTDTQYF

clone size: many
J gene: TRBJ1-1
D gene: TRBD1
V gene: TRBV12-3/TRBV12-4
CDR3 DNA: TGTGCCAGCAGTCAGACAGGGGAGGACACTGAAGCTTTCTTT
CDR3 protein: CASSQTGEDTEAFF

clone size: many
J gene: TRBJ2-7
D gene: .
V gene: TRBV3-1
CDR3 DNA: TGTGCCAGCAGCCAAGGACAGGCGATCTACGAGCAGTACTTC
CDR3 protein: CASSQGQAIYEQYF

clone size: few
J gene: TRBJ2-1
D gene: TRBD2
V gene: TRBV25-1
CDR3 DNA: TGTGCCACCCACGGGACTAGCGGCAATGAGCAGTTCTTC
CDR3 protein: CATHGTSGNEQFF

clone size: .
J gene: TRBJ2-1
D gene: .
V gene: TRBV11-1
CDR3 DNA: TGTGCCAGCAGCTTAAACCCTCCGACAGTCGGCAATGAGCAGTTCTTC
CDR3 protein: CASSLNPPTVGNEQFF

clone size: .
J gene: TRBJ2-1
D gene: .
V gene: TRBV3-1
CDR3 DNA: TGTGCCAGCAGCCAAGATGCACCGCGGGATGTCGATGAGCAGTTCTTC
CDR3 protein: CASSQDAPRDVDEQFF

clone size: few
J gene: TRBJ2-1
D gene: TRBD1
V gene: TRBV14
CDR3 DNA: TGTGCCAGCAGCCAAAGAGGACAGGGATCCTACAATGAGCAGTTCTTC
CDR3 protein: CASSQRGQGSYNEQFF

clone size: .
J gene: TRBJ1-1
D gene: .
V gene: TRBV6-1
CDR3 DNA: TGTGCCAGCAGTGAAAGGCGGGGGAGCACTGAAGCTTTCTTT
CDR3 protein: CASSERRGSTEAFF

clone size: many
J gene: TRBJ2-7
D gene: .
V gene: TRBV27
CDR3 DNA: TGTGCCAGCCGCGAGTTCTACGAGCAGTACTTC
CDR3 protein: CASREFYEQYF

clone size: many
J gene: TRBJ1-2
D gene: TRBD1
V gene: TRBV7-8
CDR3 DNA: TGTGCCAGCAGCTCAGACGGACAGGGGAACTATGGCTACACCTTC
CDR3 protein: CASSSDGQGNYGYTF

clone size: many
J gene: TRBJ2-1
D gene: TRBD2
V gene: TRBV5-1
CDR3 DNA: TGCGCCAGCACTGTAGCGGGAGTCAATGAGCAGTTCTTC
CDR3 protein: CASTVAGVNEQFF

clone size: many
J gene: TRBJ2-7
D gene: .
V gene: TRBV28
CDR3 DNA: TGTGCCAGCAGTTTGGTCGGCGGGCCATACGAGCAGTACTTC
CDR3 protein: CASSLVGGPYEQYF

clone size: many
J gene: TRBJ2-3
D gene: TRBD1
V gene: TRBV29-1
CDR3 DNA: TGCAGCGTTCCGGACGCCGACAGGGGAACAGATACGCAGTATTTT
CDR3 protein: CSVPDADRGTDTQYF

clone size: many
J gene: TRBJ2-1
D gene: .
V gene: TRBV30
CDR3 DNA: TGTGCCTGGCAGGCTAGTTACAATGAGCAGTTCTTC
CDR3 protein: CAWQASYNEQFF

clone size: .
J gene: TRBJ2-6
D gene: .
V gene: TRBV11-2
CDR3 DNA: TGTGCCAGCAGCTACGGAATTAGCTCTGGGGCCAACGTCCTGACTTTC
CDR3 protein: CASSYGISSGANVLTF

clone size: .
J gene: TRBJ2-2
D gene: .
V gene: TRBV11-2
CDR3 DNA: TGTGCCAGCACCTTCTTGTCCGGGAACGGGGGCAGGGTTTGGGAGCTGTTTTTT
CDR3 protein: CASTFLSGNGGRVWELFF

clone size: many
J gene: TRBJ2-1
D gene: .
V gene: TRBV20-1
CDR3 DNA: TGCAGTGCTAGAGTCGGCTTGAACTCCTACAATGAGCAGTTCTTC
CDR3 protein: CSARVGLNSYNEQFF

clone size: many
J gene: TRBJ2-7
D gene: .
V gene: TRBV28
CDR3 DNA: TGTGCCAGCAGTTTTGGGAGACTAGGATCCTACGAGCAGTACTTC
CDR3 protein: CASSFGRLGSYEQYF

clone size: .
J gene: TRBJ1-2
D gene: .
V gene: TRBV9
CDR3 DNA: TGTGCCAGCAGCCCCAAGGGAATCCCTGCTAACTATGGCTACACCTTC
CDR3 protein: CASSPKGIPANYGYTF